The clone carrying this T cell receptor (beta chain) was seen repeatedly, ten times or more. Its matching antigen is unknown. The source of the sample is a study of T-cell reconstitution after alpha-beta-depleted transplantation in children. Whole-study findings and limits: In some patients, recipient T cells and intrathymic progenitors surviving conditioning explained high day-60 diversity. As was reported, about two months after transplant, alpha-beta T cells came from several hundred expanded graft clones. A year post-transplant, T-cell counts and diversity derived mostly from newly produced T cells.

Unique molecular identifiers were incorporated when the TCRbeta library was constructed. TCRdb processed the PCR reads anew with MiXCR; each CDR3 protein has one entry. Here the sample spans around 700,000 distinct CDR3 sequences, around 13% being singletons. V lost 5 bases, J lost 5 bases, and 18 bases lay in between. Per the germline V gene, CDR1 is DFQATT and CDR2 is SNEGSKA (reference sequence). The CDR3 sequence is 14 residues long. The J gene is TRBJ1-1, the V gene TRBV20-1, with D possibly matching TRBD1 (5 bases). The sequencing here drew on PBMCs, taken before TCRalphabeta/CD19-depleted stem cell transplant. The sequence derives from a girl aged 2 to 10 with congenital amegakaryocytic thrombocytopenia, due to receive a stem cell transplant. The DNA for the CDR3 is TGCAGTGCTTCCCCAGGGCATGTTGGGACTGAAGCTTTCTTT. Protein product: CSASPGHVGTEAFF.